This is a list of T cell receptor beta chains from one sample in a study of neurological immune-mediated disorders. From the 5' RACE reads, TCRdb called clonotypes with MiXCR, one entry per CDR3 protein. Of 45,000 to 60,000 distinct CDR3 sequences in the sample, about 12% were seen once. Sequencing input: PBMCs. The receptors were gathered from a male donor with HTLV-1-associated myelopathy (HAM/TSP). The CDR3 runs from the conserved cysteine through the conserved F or W. Each record gives: J gene, D gene, V gene, clone size, CDR3 protein, CDR3 DNA. D genes are given only for firm matches. Size is omitted from some rows. Given values are once, few, many or a class for expanded clones.

j_call: TRBJ1-1
d_call: TRBD1
v_call: TRBV20-1
clone_size: many
cdr3_aa: CSARGYRGPGTEAFF
cdr3_nt: TGCAGTGCTAGAGGGTACAGGGGCCCAGGGACTGAAGCTTTCTTT

j_call: TRBJ2-5
d_call: TRBD2
v_call: TRBV4-2
clone_size: many
cdr3_aa: CASSQETSVQETQYF
cdr3_nt: TGTGCCAGCAGCCAGGAGACTAGCGTGCAAGAGACCCAGTACTTC

j_call: TRBJ2-7
d_call: -
v_call: TRBV4-1
clone_size: many
cdr3_aa: CASSQDYYEQYF
cdr3_nt: TGCGCCAGCAGCCAGGATTACTACGAGCAGTACTTC

j_call: TRBJ1-5
d_call: -
v_call: TRBV19
clone_size: -
cdr3_aa: CASSSPEGYQPQHF
cdr3_nt: TGTGCCAGTAGTAGCCCGGAGGGCTATCAGCCCCAGCATTTT

j_call: TRBJ2-5
d_call: -
v_call: TRBV9
clone_size: many
cdr3_aa: CASSVVIGETQYF
cdr3_nt: TGTGCCAGCAGCGTAGTGATTGGAGAGACCCAGTACTTC

j_call: TRBJ2-2
d_call: -
v_call: TRBV10-3
clone_size: many
cdr3_aa: CAISESTANTGELFF
cdr3_nt: TGTGCCATCAGTGAGTCGACAGCGAACACCGGGGAGCTGTTTTTT

j_call: TRBJ1-5
d_call: TRBD1
v_call: TRBV10-2
clone_size: -
cdr3_aa: CTTSQGTTEGGSNQPQHF
cdr3_nt: TGCACCACCTCACAGGGGACGACGGAAGGGGGAAGCAATCAGCCCCAGCATTTT

j_call: TRBJ2-7
d_call: TRBD2
v_call: TRBV11-3
clone_size: many
cdr3_aa: CASSSSGATYEQYF
cdr3_nt: TGTGCCAGCAGCAGTAGCGGGGCAACCTACGAGCAGTACTTC

j_call: TRBJ2-3
d_call: TRBD2
v_call: TRBV5-6
clone_size: many
cdr3_aa: CASSLAGRNQYF
cdr3_nt: TGTGCCAGCAGCTTGGCCGGGAGGAACCAGTATTTT

j_call: TRBJ2-4
d_call: TRBD2
v_call: TRBV10-2
clone_size: many
cdr3_aa: CASRSTSGGANIQYF
cdr3_nt: TGCGCCAGCAGAAGTACTAGCGGGGGGGCCAACATTCAGTACTTC

j_call: TRBJ1-5
d_call: -
v_call: TRBV7-2
clone_size: many
cdr3_aa: CASSLVQGPNQPQHF
cdr3_nt: TGTGCCAGCAGCTTAGTACAGGGACCTAATCAGCCCCAGCATTTT

j_call: TRBJ2-3
d_call: -
v_call: TRBV5-1
clone_size: many
cdr3_aa: CASSLANLESRRTDTQYF
cdr3_nt: TGCGCCAGCAGCTTGGCCAACTTGGAATCCCGGCGGACAGATACGCAGTATTTT

j_call: TRBJ2-7
d_call: -
v_call: TRBV18
clone_size: -
cdr3_aa: CASSPLGVIFEQYF
cdr3_nt: TGTGCCAGCTCACCCCTGGGGGTGATCTTCGAGCAGTACTTC

j_call: TRBJ1-1
d_call: -
v_call: TRBV20-1
clone_size: many
cdr3_aa: CSAREYSEYFGAFF
cdr3_nt: TGCAGTGCTAGAGAGTACAGCGAATATTTTGGAGCTTTCTTT

j_call: TRBJ1-2
d_call: TRBD1
v_call: TRBV12-3/TRBV12-4
clone_size: many
cdr3_aa: CASSPKQGGGYTF
cdr3_nt: TGTGCCAGCAGTCCTAAACAGGGGGGAGGCTACACCTTC

j_call: TRBJ1-1
d_call: TRBD1
v_call: TRBV5-1
clone_size: many
cdr3_aa: CASSLAPGQGENTEAFF
cdr3_nt: TGCGCCAGCAGCTTGGCCCCGGGACAGGGGGAAAACACTGAAGCTTTCTTT

j_call: TRBJ1-6
d_call: -
v_call: TRBV7-2
clone_size: many
cdr3_aa: CASSLGLAVSSYNSPLHF
cdr3_nt: TGTGCCAGCAGCTTAGGGTTAGCGGTTAGCTCCTATAATTCACCCCTCCACTTT

j_call: TRBJ2-1
d_call: -
v_call: TRBV6-5
clone_size: many
cdr3_aa: CASSRPPMDEQFF
cdr3_nt: TGTGCCAGCAGTCGACCACCAATGGATGAGCAGTTCTTC